This TCR beta chain was observed in a study of cytomegalovirus exposure and HLA in healthy donors (dated by TCRdb to about 2017). Concerning the study at large: An earlier analysis of roughly 610 of the donors reported under 300 Gb of sequence data and some 110 million unique TCR beta sequences obtained from about 179 million T cells. About 280 gigabases of sequencing data and around 80 million unique TCR sequences made up an early release that covered 500 to 650 HLA-typed donors. Among the roughly 400 genotyped donors, under 90% belonged to the genetic ancestry cluster associated with self-reported Caucasian donors. The study was designed to test whether signatures of past pathogen exposure could be identified by cataloging public T cell receptors. The study used immunosequencing to profile the T cell repertoires of several hundred subjects and linked those repertoires to cytomegalovirus serostatus. In addition to the first cohort of roughly 670 subjects, a separate validation cohort of some 120 different subjects was used. High-throughput TCR immunosequencing, statistical association of individual TCRs with disease status, and machine learning were combined to predict cytomegalovirus infection status. In a later analysis, previously published TCR beta repertoires from about 670 donors were re-analyzed and high-resolution HLA genotyping was added so that TCR occurrence patterns could be studied. Rather than using new phenotypic data, the later analysis identified candidate immune exposures from TCR beta sequences and from how often those sequences occurred across donors. An earlier analysis of roughly 580 of the donors used high-throughput TCR beta sequencing to judge whether each TCR beta V gene segment behaved as functional or pseudogenic. Donor age, sex, ethnicity and CMV serostatus were collected together with the repertoire data. In a later genetic analysis, genome-wide SNP genotypes for about 55% of the 666 donors were used, and that subset was treated as a discovery cohort. Every discovery cohort repertoire had been produced on one sequencing platform. HLA typing included class I and class II loci at four-digit resolution. Typing coverage differed by locus: A, B, C, DRB1 and DQB1 were typed in roughly 620-640 donors, DQA1 in 500 to 550, DPA1 in around 600, and DPB1 in 450 to 480. Four to six DR-DQ haplotypes were handled as single units for association and clustering, since linkage in the cohort was strong. Among some 400 genotyped donors of the cohort, an average of approximately 220,000 unique TCR beta nucleotide sequences was sequenced per donor, of which roughly 17% were non-productive. What the authors observed across the whole study: Linkage disequilibrium might explain the correlated functional status among segregating V segments, but an unknown experimental factor could not be ruled out. In an earlier analysis of 587 of the donors, most TCR beta V segments appeared in productive rearrangements about 87% or about 30% of the time, broadly matching IMGT annotations. A cluster of highly shared sequence variants was judged likely to be a technical artifact of the sequencing pipeline. In a later analysis, HLA-associated TCR beta chains showed more clonal expansion and lower generation probabilities than non-associated chains that were equally common. Because HLA typing was missing for some donors at each locus, association tests included only the typed subset. The authors suggested that the approach could potentially be generalized to other disease states and immunological phenotypes. Sequencing depth was assumed to be roughly uniform across donors in the presence/absence analyses, though that assumption may not hold. Only TCR beta chains were sequenced in this cohort, and the absence of alpha or paired-chain data limited detectable features. A later analysis associated about 17,000 TCR beta sequences with specific HLA alleles at a false discovery rate of 0.05. Because the 87-base-pair reads could not distinguish some IMGT-functional V segments, including TRBV6-2 and TRBV6-3, those segments were excluded. Strong co-occurrence of HLA alleles, especially DR and DQ, made assigning TCR associations to individual alleles difficult. The only immune exposure information available for the cohort was CMV serostatus. A later genetic analysis reported fewer N-insertions in productive TCRs among donors in an Asian-associated ancestry cluster than the roughly 620-donor mean. According to a later analysis, parvovirus B19, influenza, CMV and Epstein-Barr virus appeared linked to several top co-occurrence clusters. In vitro tests confirmed that a few of the cytomegalovirus-associated TCR beta chains recognize cytomegalovirus antigens. An association between a missense DCLRE1C variant and V-gene and J-gene trimming of TCR beta chains was found in a later genetic analysis and replicated in an independent cohort. A further reported finding was that TCR beta sequences accurately predicted the HLA-A and HLA-B alleles for most subjects in the first cohort. A later analysis found that TCR association rates varied across HLA loci, with DRB1 alleles showing the most associated TCRs and HLA-C alleles the fewest. While some public TCRs were present in many individuals, most TCR sequences turned up only very rarely across donors. The study listed around 160 TCR beta chains as associated with cytomegalovirus. Most CMV-associated TCR beta chains appeared to be HLA-restricted in a later analysis, and the HLA associations seemed to be driven largely by CMV exposure. Over 15 rarely observed V segments, including chromosome 9 orphons, were excluded from the earlier analysis of some 590 of the donors because counts were too low. Cytomegalovirus status was reported to be diagnosed by the classifier with high specificity and sensitivity in both the original and validation cohorts.

Library preparation was by the immunoSEQ multiplex PCR assay. A mixture of 60 forward primers for TCR Vbeta segments and 13 reverse primers for TCR Jbeta segments was used in the multiplex PCR. The CDR3 region of rearranged TCR beta genes was amplified from genomic DNA by a multiplex PCR assay. The amplified TCR beta libraries were sequenced on the Illumina HiSeq System as 87-base-pair reads. The authors' analysis ran thus. A later analysis tallied some 79 million unique TCR beta chains across the 666 repertoires, and approximately 11 million of those chains were shared by two or more donors. A nearest-neighbor algorithm error-corrected the raw reads and collapsed the reads into unique sequences, merging closely related sequences to remove PCR and sequencing errors. CDR3 sequences were aligned to IMGT reference sequences to assign V, D and J gene segments. Each retained sequence needed at least a six-nucleotide match to both a V gene segment and a J gene segment. Rearrangements were classified as productive when the CDR3 lacked stop codons and remained in frame with V and J, and all other rearrangements were classified as non-productive. Following IMGT convention, CDR3 was defined as the stretch from the second conserved V-encoded cysteine up to the conserved J-encoded phenylalanine. The earlier analysis of 587 of the donors excluded sequences that lacked an unambiguous match to a single V gene segment. An earlier analysis of 587 of the donors called V segments functional above 56.7% productive rearrangements and segregating when the between-donor standard deviation exceeded 5%. A statistical classification framework was built to diagnose cytomegalovirus status from the catalog of TCR beta chain sequences. V and J gene assignment, in a later analysis, came from comparing TCR nucleotide sequences with IMGT/GENE-DB human TR gene sequences. In a later analysis, CDR3 sequences and most-parsimonious VDJ recombination scenarios were assigned using the TCRdist pipeline. In a later analysis, each TCR beta chain was defined by its CDR3 amino acid sequence together with its V-gene family, and reads lacking a unique V-gene family were excluded. To address suspected cross-contamination and a sequencing artifact, a later analysis removed 592 highly shared, low-generation-probability nucleotide sequences. In a later analysis, a clonal expansion index was calculated for each public chain from normalized within-repertoire ranks of inferred template counts. A later analysis computed generation probabilities with a VDJ recombination model fitted to out-of-frame rearrangements, and checked the results against IGoR. In a later analysis, TCR-TCR, TCR-HLA and TCR-CMV co-occurrence was scored with hypergeometric tests, and a repertoire-size bias correction was applied to TCR pairs. In a later analysis, false discovery rates were estimated by permuting HLA or CMV assignments 20 times. In a later analysis, co-occurring TCRs were grouped using DBSCAN, and TCRdist sequence similarity was added for clustering within HLA-allele-positive subsets. Co-occurrence clustering excluded repertoires with fewer than 30,000 or more than 120,000 public chains, plus five with anomalous nucleotide sharing. TCRdb provides this immuneACCESS table in a form limited to in-frame rearrangements. Some clones are lacking; in checked studies, under half of them reflect an unresolved V gene, and why the rest are absent is not known. V and J calls and clone size come straight from that table; D and trimming were deduced from the DNA. This sample lists about 200,000 clones; about four fifths were detected once. The leading ten clones occupy over 1.5% of the sample.

CDR3 length: 17 amino acids, cysteine to phenylalanine. The only DNA kept is the CDR3, 51 bases in frame from the first base. For CDR1 and CDR2, the germline V gene lists LGHNA and YSLEER. Trimming removed 1 base from V and 0 bases from J, leaving 13 bases between the germline ends. This clone has only a few counts. No antigen is known for it. Base-call qualities are not available, and no considerably larger clone is one nucleotide away. The cohort was made up of several hundred healthy bone marrow donors. At the time of sampling, all cohort members were nominally healthy, though unrecorded immune exposures were likely present. The donor was CMV seropositive and was included in the group of around 300 seropositive cohort members. Each donor provided a peripheral blood sample, and peripheral blood mononuclear cells were used for TCR beta sequencing. The Qiagen DNeasy Blood Extraction Kit was used to extract genomic DNA from the blood cell samples.

The rearrangement joined TRBV4-3 to TRBJ2-1; no D segment can be confidently identified. The source material was PBMCs. This sequence was found in a girl aged 10-17 years in good health and CMV-seropositive. The CDR3 in this case is CASSQVYSTTSYNEQFF. The sequenced DNA: TGCGCCAGCAGCCAAGTTTACTCGACAACCTCCTACAATGAGCAGTTCTTC.